This passage covers 9 T cell receptor beta chains from one sample sequenced in a study of blood T cells in healthy people across ages. It was with a sample-barcoded 5' primer and a J-beta primer mix that a second PCR of roughly 7 to 11 cycles was run. MiXCR, run by TCRdb on the 5' RACE reads, gives a single entry per CDR3 protein. The sample lists 450,000 to 650,000 distinct CDR3 sequences, less than 25% seen once, with around 10% in the top ten. These same records also appear under a second study, on T cells of mothers and their children.

Sequencing was carried out using blood. Source of these receptors: a boy between 10 and 17 years old in good health.

The chain links TRBV7-9 to TRBJ2-5, with TRBD1 identical over 10 bases. The length of the CDR3 is 14 residues. Per germline, CDR1 SEHNR and CDR2 FQNEAQ (reference sequence). V shed 7 bases and J 1 base; nucleotides not matched to a gene: 3. The CDR3 DNA reads TGTGCCAGCACGGGACAGGGGATCCAAGAGACCCAGTACTTC. Its protein is CASTGQGIQETQYF.

The chain recombines TRBV12-3 or TRBV12-4 with TRBJ1-2; D is unresolved. This CDR3 comprises 12 residues. V lost 7 bases to trimming and J lost 5 bases, with 11 bases between them. The chain's CDR3 is CASTTTGYGYTF. The DNA of the CDR3 is TGTGCCAGCACCACGACGGGATATGGCTACACCTTC.

This clonotype turned up a few times. The chain uses TRBV3-1 and TRBJ1-3; D remains unclear. CDR3 length: 15 residues. Germline loops: CDR1 LGHDT, CDR2 YNNKEL (reference sequence). Trimming left V 1 base short and J 0 bases short, with 7 bases between. The chain's CDR3 is CASSQGAVSGNTIYF. The CDR3 coding sequence is TGTGCCAGCAGCCAAGGGGCAGTCTCTGGAAACACCATATATTTT.

The V gene is TRBV29-1, the J gene TRBJ1-2; D is perhaps TRBD1 (5 bases). CDR1 is SQVTM and CDR2 is ANQGSEA in the germline V gene. This CDR3 region has 13 residues. V dropped 0 bases and J dropped 8 bases, with 13 bases sitting between them. The CDR3: CSVEDRPGSGYTF. The DNA of the CDR3 is TGCAGCGTTGAAGATCGCCCAGGGAGCGGCTACACCTTC.

This clonotype was detected ten times or more. V gene TRBV10-3 combines with J gene TRBJ2-7; the D gene is possibly TRBD1 (6 bases). The V end was cut by 6 bases, the J end by 3 bases, with 15 bases between. Germline V gene lookup returns CDR1 ENHRY and CDR2 SYGVKD. CDR3 length equals 14 residues. CDR3 residues: CAIRLQGEDYEQYF. The CDR3 bases are TGTGCCATCAGATTACAGGGCGAGGACTACGAGCAGTACTTC.

There are a few counts of this clonotype. CDR3 in DNA: TGTGCCAGCAGCCACCGGAACGGACAGTTAAACTATGGCTACACCTTC. Its translation is CASSHRNGQLNYGYTF. V gene TRBV3-1 combines with J gene TRBJ1-2; a possible D gene is TRBD1 (6 bases). Germline loops: CDR1 LGHDT, CDR2 YNNKEL (reference sequence). The CDR3 sequence is 16 residues long. V was cut by 3 bases and J by 2 bases, with 16 bases left in between.

The table lists this clonotype with a few counts. This sequence joins TRBV20-1 and TRBJ1-2, with D unresolved. This CDR3 comprises 15 residues. V lost 5 bases and J lost 2, with 18 bases in between. Germline values: CDR1 DFQATT, CDR2 SNEGSKA (reference sequence). The CDR3 region is CSAWTPTSMNYGYTF. The CDR3 bases are TGCAGTGCTTGGACTCCGACAAGCATGAACTATGGCTACACCTTC.

The DNA of the CDR3 is TGTGCCAGCAGTTTACGGACTAGTCAAGAGACCCAGTACTTC. It translates to CASSLRTSQETQYF. The chain has TRBV12-3 or TRBV12-4 and TRBJ2-1, with 7 bases identical to TRBD2. The end of the DNA aligns better with TRBJ2-5, so the J call may be wrong. This CDR3 has 14 residues.

The chain recombines TRBV20-1 with TRBJ2-3; 9 bases match TRBD2. There are 16 residues in the CDR3. CDR1 DFQATT and CDR2 SNEGSKA come from the germline V gene (reference sequence). V trimming: 2 bases; J trimming: 2 bases; junction bases outside the gene matches: 8. The CDR3 DNA is TGCAGTGCTAGATTCATACTAGCGGGTCTCACAGATACGCAGTATTTT. The encoded protein is CSARFILAGLTDTQYF.